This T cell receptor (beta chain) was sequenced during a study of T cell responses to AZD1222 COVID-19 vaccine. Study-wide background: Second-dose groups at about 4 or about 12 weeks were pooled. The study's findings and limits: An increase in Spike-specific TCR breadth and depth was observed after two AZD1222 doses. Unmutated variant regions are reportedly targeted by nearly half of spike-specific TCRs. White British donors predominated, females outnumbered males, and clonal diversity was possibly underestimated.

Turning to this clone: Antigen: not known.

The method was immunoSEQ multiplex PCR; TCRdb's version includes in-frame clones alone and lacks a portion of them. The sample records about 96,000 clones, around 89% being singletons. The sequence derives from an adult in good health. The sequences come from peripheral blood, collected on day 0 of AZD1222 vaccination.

DNA of the CDR3: TGTGCCAGCAGCCAAACCGGGAATTGGGATACGCAGTATTTT. This sequence encodes CASSQTGNWDTQYF. This chain connects TRBV14 to TRBJ2-3; possibly TRBD2 for D (5 bases). Germline CDR1 is SGHDN and CDR2 is FVKESK. CDR3 length equals 14 residues. V lost 2 bases, J lost 6 bases, and 12 bases lay in between.